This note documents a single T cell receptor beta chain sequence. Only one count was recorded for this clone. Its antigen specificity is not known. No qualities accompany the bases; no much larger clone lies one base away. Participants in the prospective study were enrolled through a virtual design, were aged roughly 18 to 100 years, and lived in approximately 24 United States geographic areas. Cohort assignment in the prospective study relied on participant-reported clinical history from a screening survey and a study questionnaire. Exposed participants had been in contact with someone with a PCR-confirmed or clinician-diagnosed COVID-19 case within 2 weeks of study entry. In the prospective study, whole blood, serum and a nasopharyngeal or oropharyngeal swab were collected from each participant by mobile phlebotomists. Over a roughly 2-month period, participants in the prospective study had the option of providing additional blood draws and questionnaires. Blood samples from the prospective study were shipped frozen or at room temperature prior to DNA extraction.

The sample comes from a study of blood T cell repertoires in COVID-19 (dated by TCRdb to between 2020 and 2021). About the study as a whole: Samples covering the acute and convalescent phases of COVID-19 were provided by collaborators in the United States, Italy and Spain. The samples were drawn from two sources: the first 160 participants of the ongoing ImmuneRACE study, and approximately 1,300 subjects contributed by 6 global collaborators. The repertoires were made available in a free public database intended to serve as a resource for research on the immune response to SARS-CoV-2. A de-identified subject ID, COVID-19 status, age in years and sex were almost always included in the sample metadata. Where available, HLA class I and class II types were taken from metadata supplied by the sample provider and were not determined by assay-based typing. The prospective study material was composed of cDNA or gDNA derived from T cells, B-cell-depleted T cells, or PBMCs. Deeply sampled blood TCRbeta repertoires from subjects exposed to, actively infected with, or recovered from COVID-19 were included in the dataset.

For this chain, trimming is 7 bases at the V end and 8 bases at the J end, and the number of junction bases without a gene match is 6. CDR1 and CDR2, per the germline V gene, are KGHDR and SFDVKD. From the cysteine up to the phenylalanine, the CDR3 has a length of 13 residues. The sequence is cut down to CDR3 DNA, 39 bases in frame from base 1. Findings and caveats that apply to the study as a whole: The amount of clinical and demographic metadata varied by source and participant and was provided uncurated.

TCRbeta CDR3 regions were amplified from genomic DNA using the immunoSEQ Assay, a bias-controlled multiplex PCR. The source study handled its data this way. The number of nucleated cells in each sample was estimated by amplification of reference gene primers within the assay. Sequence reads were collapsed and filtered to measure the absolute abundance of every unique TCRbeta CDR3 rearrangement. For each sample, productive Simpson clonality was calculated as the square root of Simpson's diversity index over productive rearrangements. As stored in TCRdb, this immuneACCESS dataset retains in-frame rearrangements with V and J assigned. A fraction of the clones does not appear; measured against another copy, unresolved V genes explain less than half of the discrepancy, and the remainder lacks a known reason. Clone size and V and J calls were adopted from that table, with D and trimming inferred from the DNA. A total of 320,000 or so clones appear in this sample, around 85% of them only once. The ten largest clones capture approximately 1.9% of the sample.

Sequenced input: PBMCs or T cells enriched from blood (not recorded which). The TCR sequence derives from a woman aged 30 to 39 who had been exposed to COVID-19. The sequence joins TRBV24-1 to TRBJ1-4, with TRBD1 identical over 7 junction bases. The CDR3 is CATSARQGEKLFF. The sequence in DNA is TGTGCCACCAGCGCTAGACAGGGAGAAAAACTGTTTTTT.